The clone carrying this T cell receptor beta chain was detected once. This specimen belongs to a study of blood T cell repertoires in COVID-19. Produced via immunoSEQ multiplex PCR; TCRdb's table is partial and in-frame only. The sample has about 150,000 clones; about 79% are singletons. Germline V lookup: CDR1 SGHTA, CDR2 FQGTGA. The CDR3 totals 15 residues. The junction had 9 bases not matched to a gene; V was cut back by 5 bases and J by 8 bases. This TCR was recovered from a woman aged 50 to 60 with acute or convalescent COVID-19. Material: peripheral blood. This chain joins TRBV7-3 and TRBJ2-1, with 10 bases lining up with TRBD2. This chain's CDR3 is CASSLGTSEGDEQFF. The CDR3 DNA reads as TGTGCCAGCAGCCTCGGGACTAGCGAAGGGGATGAGCAGTTCTTC.